The T cell receptor (beta chain) described here comes from a study of long-term antiretroviral therapy in people with HIV. Overall study: Specimens dating back about a decade before the 2015 immediate-ART recommendation are the oldest included. General study results and limits: In the period from about 2003 to 2017, blood was collected, possibly under older ART regimens. Dominating the repertoire at all time points were the clones that expanded before ART.

In each sample, roughly 1-10 million cryopreserved PBMC were present before DNA extraction. This clone was recorded once. Its target is not known. The CDR3 runs to 17 residues. Trimming removed 1 base from V and 1 base from J, with 15 bases in between. Germline V CDR1 and CDR2: MNHEY, SMNVEV (reference sequence). At survey level, the immunoSEQ assay was run in its v3.0 version. The protocol was immunoSEQ multiplex PCR, while the TCRdb copy is restricted to in-frame clones and leaves out a portion. Of tens of thousands of clones in the sample, nearly 90% were seen once. Specimen: unsorted PBMCs, collected 1.1 years after starting antiretroviral therapy. The J gene is TRBJ2-3, the V gene TRBV27, with a weak D call TRBD2 (6 bases). This receptor was identified in a man aged 18 to 29 with HIV. As DNA, the CDR3 is TGTGCCAGCAGTTTATGGGCGGGAAGTTCAGGCACAGATACGCAGTATTTT. Protein: CASSLWAGSSGTDTQYF.